The present TCR beta chain was sequenced within a study of response to subunit inactivated influenza vaccine (dated by TCRdb to the late 2010s). Concerning the study at large: Deep quantitative profiling of the T cell receptor repertoire was used in the study to follow responses to a trivalent subunit inactivated influenza vaccine.

This clonotype appeared many times. Its antigen target is currently unknown. Per-base qualities were not stored, and no clone one base away is much larger. For this chain, trimming is 5 bases at the V end and 0 bases at the J end, and the number of junction bases without a gene match is 5. According to the germline V gene, CDR1 reads SGHRS and CDR2 reads YFSETQ. CDR3 length: 17 amino acids, cysteine to phenylalanine. Only the CDR3 part of the read is kept: 51 bases, read in frame from the first base. Library preparation used RT-PCR. Sequenced using an Illumina HiSeq 2500. Using fastp at Q25 and MiXCR, TCRdb reprocessed the public reads and kept productive beta chains. Identical CDR3 protein sequences are pooled into one entry, listed with their most common genes and DNA. In this sample the table shows more than 450,000 distinct CDR3 sequences, 10% to 12% of which occur a single time. Around 10% of the sample goes to the ten largest clones.

Here is what the overall study found, with its caveats: It was suggested by the authors that each seasonal influenza vaccination may recruit only a limited number of new T cells.

These data were likewise used in another study, on T cells expressing NK-cell markers. From the second report: 5'RACE template switching, by which a universal primer site and unique molecular identifiers were added, was used to make TCR beta cDNA libraries. Eight donors provided sorted CD3+CD56+NKG2C+, CD3+CD56+NKG2C- and CD3+CD56-NKG2C+ T-cell subsets, whose TCR beta-chain repertoires were profiled. Among the eight sequenced donors, seven were HCMV-seropositive and one was HCMV-seronegative. In several experiments an anti-gammadeltaTCR antibody was added to restrict sorting to alphabetaTCR-expressing T cells. For 5 or 6 donors, the dominant CD3+CD56+NKG2C+ clonotypes were among the top 10 CD8+ clonotypes and accounted for roughly 1.0-7.5% of CD8+ T cells. Those dominant clonotypes were again the most abundant among CD3+CD56-NKG2C+ cells in a handful of donors, at roughly 28.3-65%. Whether the expanded NKG2C-expressing T cell clones were specific for HCMV antigens was left unclear. Randomly selected healthy volunteers, three men and five women, were used as the eight sequenced donors. To determine HCMV serostatus, a commercial ELISA kit was used to detect HCMV-specific IgG in serum. Peripheral blood mononuclear cells were isolated from blood by Ficoll density gradient centrifugation. For a handful of donors, unsorted PBMC were also used to sequence bulk peripheral blood T-cell repertoires. cDNA synthesis was primed from the TCR beta constant segment and was followed by two successive PCR amplification steps. Illumina HiSeq 2000/2500, MiSeq or NextSeq was used to sequence libraries as 2 x 150 bp reads. MIGEC was used to demultiplex reads and group the reads by UMI, and MiTCR was used to assemble and quantify clonotypes. To exclude erroneous sequences, any TCR cDNA sequence not supported by at least two reads was discarded. Downstream repertoire analysis used the tcR package, and clonotypes were matched across fractions by CDR3 nucleotide sequence plus V segment. VDJmatch was used to annotate antigen specificity against VDJdb, with one amino acid substitution in CDR3 permitted.

The source of this sequence is a man in his forties or fifties who received an inactivated influenza vaccine. Donor details come from another sample of the same person, matched by shared clones. The chain links TRBV5-1 with TRBJ2-5; 15 middle bases align to TRBD2. The starting material was PBMCs from blood, obtained on the day of vaccination. The encoded CDR3 is CASSRTSGREYQETQYF. The sequence in DNA is TGCGCCAGCAGTCGGACTAGCGGGAGGGAGTACCAAGAGACCCAGTACTTC.